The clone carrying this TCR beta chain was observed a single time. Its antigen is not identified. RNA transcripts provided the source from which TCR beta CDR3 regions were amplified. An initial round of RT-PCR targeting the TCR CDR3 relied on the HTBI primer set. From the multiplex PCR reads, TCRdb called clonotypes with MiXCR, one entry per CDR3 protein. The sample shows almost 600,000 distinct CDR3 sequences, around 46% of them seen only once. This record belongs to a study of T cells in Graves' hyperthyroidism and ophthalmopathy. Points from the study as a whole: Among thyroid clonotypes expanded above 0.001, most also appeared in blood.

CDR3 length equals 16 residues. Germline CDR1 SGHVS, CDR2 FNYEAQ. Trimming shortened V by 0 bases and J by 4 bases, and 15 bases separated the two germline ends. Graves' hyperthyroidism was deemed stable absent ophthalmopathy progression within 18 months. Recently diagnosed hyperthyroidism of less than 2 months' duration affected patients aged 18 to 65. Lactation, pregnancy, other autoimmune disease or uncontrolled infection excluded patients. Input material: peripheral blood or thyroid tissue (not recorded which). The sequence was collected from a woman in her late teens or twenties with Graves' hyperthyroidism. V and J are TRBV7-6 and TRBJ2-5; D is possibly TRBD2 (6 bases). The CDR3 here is CASSLATGGGVETQYF. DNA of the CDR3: TGTGCCAGCAGCTTAGCGACCGGGGGTGGCGTAGAGACCCAGTACTTC.